The following is a T cell receptor (beta chain) sequence with its context. The antigen remains undetermined. Here immunoSEQ multiplex PCR was the method, and the copy in TCRdb shows in-frame clones only, minus some. The sample lists approximately 150,000 clones; roughly 90% were seen once. The data were obtained in a study of T cell responses to AZD1222 COVID-19 vaccine. Findings and limits, study-wide: Per reports, nearly half of all spike-specific TCRs target regions that are unmutated in variants.

The V gene's germline CDR1 is MGHRA and CDR2 YSYEKL. Trimming took 4 bases from V and 4 from J, leaving 16 bases between them. The CDR3 contains 15 residues. The sample consisted of peripheral blood, taken 28 days after the second AZD1222 dose. The chain recombines TRBV4-1 with TRBJ1-1, with a tentative D call TRBD1 (5 bases). This sequence was found in an adult who received the AZD1222 COVID-19 vaccine. The CDR3 region is CASSPSDRRGTEAFF. The CDR3 DNA sequence: TGCGCCAGCAGCCCGTCGGACCGTAGGGGCACTGAAGCTTTCTTT.